This paragraph reports one T cell receptor beta chain. Antigen unknown. Generated by immunoSEQ multiplex PCR, the TCRdb table keeps only in-frame clones and is missing some. The sample includes under 300,000 clones, nearly 90% of them seen just once. The germline gives CDR1 LGHNA, CDR2 YNFKEQ. This CDR3 is built from 19 residues. The junction had 14 bases not matched to a gene; V was cut back by 4 bases and J by 0 bases. The entry originates in a study of cytomegalovirus exposure and HLA in healthy donors. Notes on the study in general: Later, an analysis found that TCR clusters from the first cohort tended to co-occur in the 110 or so validation repertoires.

Sequenced material: PBMCs. This chain connects TRBV4-2 to TRBJ1-5; 8 nucleotides align to TRBD1. This clonotype originated in a woman aged 18 to 35 in good health and CMV-seronegative. The CDR3 reads CASSPRTGPKAYSNQPQHF. The CDR3 DNA sequence: TGTGCCAGCAGCCCGCGGACAGGGCCGAAGGCTTATAGCAATCAGCCCCAGCATTTT.